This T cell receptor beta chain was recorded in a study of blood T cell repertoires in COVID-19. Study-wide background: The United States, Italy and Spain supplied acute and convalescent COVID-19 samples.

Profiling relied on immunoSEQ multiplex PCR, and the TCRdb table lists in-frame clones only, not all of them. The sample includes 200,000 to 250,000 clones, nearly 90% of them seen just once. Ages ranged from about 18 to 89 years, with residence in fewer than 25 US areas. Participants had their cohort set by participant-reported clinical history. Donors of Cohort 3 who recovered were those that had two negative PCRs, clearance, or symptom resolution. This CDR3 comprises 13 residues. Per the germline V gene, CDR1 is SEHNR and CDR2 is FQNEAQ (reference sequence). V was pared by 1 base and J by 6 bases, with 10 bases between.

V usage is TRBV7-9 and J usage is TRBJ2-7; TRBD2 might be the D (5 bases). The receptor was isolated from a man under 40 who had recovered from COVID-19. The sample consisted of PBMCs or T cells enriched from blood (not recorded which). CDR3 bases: TGTGCCAGCAGCTTAGTTGCCGGGGTCGAGCAGTACTTC. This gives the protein CASSLVAGVEQYF.